A selection of T cell receptor beta chains follows, all from one sample in a study of monozygotic twins with inflammatory bowel disease. Reprocessing the 5' RACE reads, TCRdb reports a single entry for every CDR3 protein and omits DNA. The table for this sample gives fewer than 200,000 distinct CDR3 sequences. Sequencing used blood. The receptor set was obtained from a human donor with ulcerative colitis or Crohn's disease, or a healthy co-twin of an affected twin (not recorded which). Both conserved end residues are part of each CDR3. Each record gives: V gene, J gene, CDR3 protein.

TRBV7-3	TRBJ2-5	CASSMHTGAQETQYF
TRBV30	TRBJ1-3	CAWERGGNTIYF
TRBV9	TRBJ1-1	CASSVGAQPRTEAFF
TRBV2	TRBJ2-3	CASSASSGLTDTQYF
TRBV5-5	TRBJ2-1	CASSLRREGPHNEQFF
TRBV12-3/TRBV12-4	TRBJ2-4	CASRSVGVNIQYF
TRBV29-1	TRBJ2-2	CSVTRGRELFF
TRBV7-9	TRBJ2-7	CASSIAGDAYEQYF
TRBV5-4	TRBJ2-3	CASSGGLEDTDTQYF
TRBV4-2	TRBJ2-1	CASSPGTKGLALLYNEQFF
TRBV9	TRBJ2-1	CASSGDPRRYNEQFF
TRBV18	TRBJ1-1	CASSPPYGVGTEAFF
TRBV20-1	TRBJ2-5	CSARTGARETQYF
TRBV28	TRBJ2-3	CASLSPGLAGVTTDTQYF
TRBV6-1	TRBJ1-2	CASSTGTGDVWGYTF
TRBV25-1	TRBJ2-1	CASSDLTSGLHNEQFF
TRBV30	TRBJ1-2	CAWSDMTGSGYTF
TRBV14	TRBJ2-1	CASSQSPRRENEQFF
TRBV29-1	TRBJ2-1	CSVEILAGNEQFF
TRBV5-1	TRBJ2-1	CASGQESSYNEQFF
TRBV3-1	TRBJ2-1	CASSHPFRGEQFF
TRBV5-1	TRBJ1-1	CASSLAPRGDTEAFF
TRBV6-5	TRBJ2-7	CASSSDSTTYEQYF
TRBV5-4	TRBJ1-6	CASSSSGTANSPLHF
TRBV6-5	TRBJ1-1	CASRGVGTEAFF
TRBV15	TRBJ2-5	CATSRDEETQYF
TRBV19	TRBJ2-1	CASSIVSSTGGEQFF
TRBV14	TRBJ2-2	CASSPIGGGNTGELFF
TRBV5-1	TRBJ2-1	CASSLALTRSNEQFF